These T cell receptor beta chains were read from a single sample in a study of blood T cell repertoires in COVID-19. Data came from immunoSEQ multiplex PCR; TCRdb stores just in-frame clones and leaves some out. Here the sample spans over 120,000 clones, more than 80% being singletons. What was sequenced was PBMCs or T cells enriched from blood (not recorded which). The receptors were gathered from a man aged 45-65 years who had recovered from COVID-19. Each CDR3 is given with its conserved first and last residue. A D gene is named only where the DNA matches it firmly. A row's size may be missing; if present it is once, few, many or a size class.

>NA|TRBV28|NA|TRBJ1-2
CASSYTGYGYTF
TGTGCCAGCAGTTATACAGGTTACGGCTACACCTTC
>NA|TRBV19|TRBD1|TRBJ1-3
CASSPTGVRRNTIYF
TGTGCCAGTTCGCCGACAGGGGTGAGGAGAAACACCATATATTTT
>NA|TRBV28|TRBD2|TRBJ2-7
CASRFGAGVQYEQYF
TGTGCCAGCAGATTCGGGGCGGGAGTCCAATATGAGCAGTACTTC
>many|TRBV14|NA|TRBJ2-3
CASSRLGVDTQYF
TGTGCCAGCAGCCGCCTAGGGGTAGATACGCAGTATTTT
>NA|TRBV28|TRBD1|TRBJ1-2
CASSTTGGKGYTF
TGTGCCAGCAGTACCACAGGGGGCAAAGGCTACACCTTC
>once|TRBV19|NA|TRBJ1-2
CASREIGPLNYGYTF
TGTGCCAGTAGGGAGATCGGCCCTCTAAACTATGGCTACACCTTC
>NA|TRBV19|NA|TRBJ1-1
CASRPQGRTEAFF
TGTGCCAGTAGACCCCAGGGCCGGACTGAAGCTTTCTTT
>NA|TRBV6-5|TRBD1|TRBJ2-1
CASSFRTGPYNEQFF
TGTGCCAGCAGTTTTAGGACAGGCCCCTACAATGAGCAGTTCTTC
>once|TRBV5-1|TRBD2|TRBJ2-2
CASSSQVAGGPGELFF
TGCGCCAGCAGCTCACAAGTGGCGGGGGGACCCGGGGAGCTGTTTTTT
>few|TRBV30|NA|TRBJ1-3
CAWRRTVSGNTIYF
TGTGCCTGGAGGCGGACAGTCTCTGGAAACACCATATATTTT